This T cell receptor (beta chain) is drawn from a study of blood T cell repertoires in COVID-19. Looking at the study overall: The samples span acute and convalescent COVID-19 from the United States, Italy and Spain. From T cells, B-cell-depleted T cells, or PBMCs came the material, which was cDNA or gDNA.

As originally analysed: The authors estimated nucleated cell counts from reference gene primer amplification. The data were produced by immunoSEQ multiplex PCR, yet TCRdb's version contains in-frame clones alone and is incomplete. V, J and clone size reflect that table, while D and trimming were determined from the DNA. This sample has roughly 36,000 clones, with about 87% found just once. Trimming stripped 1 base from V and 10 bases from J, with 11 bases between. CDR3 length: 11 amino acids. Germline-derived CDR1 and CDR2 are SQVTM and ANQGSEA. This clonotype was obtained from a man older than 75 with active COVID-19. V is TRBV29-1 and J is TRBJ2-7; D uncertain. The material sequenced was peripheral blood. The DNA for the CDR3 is TGCAGCGTTGAAGGCTTTGGCAGTCAGTACTTC. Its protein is CSVEGFGSQYF.